This TCR beta chain was recovered during a study of blood T cell repertoires in COVID-19. Study details: Material from acute and convalescent COVID-19 was sourced from the United States, Italy and Spain. The cDNA or gDNA used as material had been derived from T cells, B-cell-depleted T cells, or PBMCs.

Between the trimmed V and J ends, which lost 3 bases and 6 bases, there was a span of 6 bases. This CDR3 has 11 amino acids. In the study's own analysis: Estimates of nucleated cell counts were drawn from the amplification of reference gene primers. Profiled with immunoSEQ multiplex PCR; TCRdb holds only in-frame clones, not every one. That table gives V, J and clone size, and the DNA gave D and trimming. The sample records 89,000 or so clones, 90% to 95% being singletons. This sequence was found in a human donor with active COVID-19. The donor label of this sample is uncertain. What was sequenced was peripheral blood. The V gene is TRBV12-3 or TRBV12-4, the J gene TRBJ2-7; no reliable D call. In DNA form, the CDR3 reads TGTGCCAGCAGTTTGGCTGGCGAGCAGTACTTC. Translating it yields CASSLAGEQYF.